What follows are 31 T cell receptor beta chains derived from one specimen sequenced in a study of blood T cell repertoires in COVID-19. Some clones are missing from TCRdb's copy, which holds only in-frame ones; the method was immunoSEQ multiplex PCR. The data contain about 160,000 clones, about 90% of them singletons. Sequencing input: peripheral blood. These receptors were obtained from a man aged 25 to 45 with COVID-19, enrolled during active disease.

The genes are TRBV6-4 and TRBJ1-5; TRBD1 matches 7 bases. J lost 4 bases, V lost 0 bases, and 15 bases had no gene match. Germline V gives CDR1 MRHNA, CDR2 SNTAGT. This CDR3 spans 19 amino acids. The CDR3 coding sequence is TGTGCCAGCAGTGACTCGACCAGGGTAAGGGACAGATTAAATCAGCCCCAGCATTTT. Translation: CASSDSTRVRDRLNQPQHF.

In its sample, this clone was seen a few times. This sample also contains other DNA sequences that code for the same CDR3. The V and J genes are TRBV27 and TRBJ1-5; the D gene is possibly TRBD1 (5 bases). Germline values: CDR1 MNHEY, CDR2 SMNVEV (reference sequence). The CDR3 is 14 amino acids. The V end lost 5 bases, the J end lost 4 bases, and 12 bases lay between the germline ends. This CDR3 reads CASSQGGGNQPQHF. CDR3 nucleotides: TGTGCCAGCAGTCAGGGTGGCGGAAATCAGCCCCAGCATTTT.

V and J are TRBV4-1 and TRBJ2-7, with a tentative D call TRBD2 (7 bases). Trimming shortened V by 4 bases and J by 3 bases, and 16 bases separated the two germline ends. CDR1 MGHRA and CDR2 YSYEKL come from the germline V gene. CDR3 length: 15 residues. The CDR3 coding sequence is TGCGCCAGCAGCCCCCTAGGGGGGGGAATCTACGAGCAGTACTTC. Translating it yields CASSPLGGGIYEQYF.

The gene calls are TRBV4-1 and TRBJ1-1; 9 bases map to TRBD1. The CDR3 sequence is 13 residues long. Trimming cost V 6 bases and J 7 bases; bases outside gene matches: 6. Germline V gene sequence: CDR1 MGHRA, CDR2 YSYEKL. The CDR3 region is CASRSDRGDEAFF. The CDR3 region has the DNA TGCGCCAGCAGATCGGACAGGGGAGATGAAGCTTTCTTT.

CDR3 sequence: CASSLGLAGGLGPDTQYF. In DNA form, the CDR3 reads TGTGCCAGCAGCCTTGGACTAGCGGGAGGCCTCGGACCAGATACGCAGTATTTT. The chain joins TRBV7-9 to TRBJ2-3; TRBD2 aligns across 14 bases. Per the germline V gene, CDR1 is SEHNR and CDR2 is FQNEAQ (reference sequence). This CDR3 contains 18 residues. V shed 5 bases, J shed 4 bases, and the junction held 11 bases outside the gene matches.

The CDR3, as DNA: TGTGCCAGCTCCCAAGGACAGGGGAATTCACCCCTCCACTTT. It codes for CASSQGQGNSPLHF. The chain couples TRBV18 to TRBJ1-6; 9 nucleotides line up with TRBD1. V lost 6 bases to trimming and J lost 7 bases; unmatched junction nucleotides: 4. The germline V gene encodes CDR1 KGHSH and CDR2 LQKENI. This CDR3 is 14 amino acids long.

This chain joins TRBV4-1 and TRBJ2-7, with TRBD2 matching 8 bases. CDR1 is MGHRA and CDR2 is YSYEKL in the germline V gene. Germline trimming cut 6 bases from V and 3 bases from J; bases unmatched to any gene: 7. The CDR3 is 14 amino acids. CDR3 coding DNA: TGCGCCAGCAGGCCCGTCAGCGGGAGCTACGAGCAGTACTTC. This translates into CASRPVSGSYEQYF.

V and J are TRBV27 and TRBJ2-7; the match to TRBD2 covers 10 bases. Trimming took 3 bases from V and 4 from J; bases not matched to a gene: 6. Germline CDR1 MNHEY, CDR2 SMNVEV (reference sequence). This CDR3 is 15 amino acids long. The CDR3 protein is CASSLSRTSGYEQYF. CDR3 DNA sequence: TGTGCCAGCAGTTTGTCTCGGACTAGCGGTTACGAGCAGTACTTC.

J is TRBJ2-5 and V is TRBV5-6; 7 positions match TRBD1. The CDR3 is made up of 14 amino acids. Trimming cost V 4 bases and J 10 bases; bases outside gene matches: 13. CDR1 SGHDT and CDR2 YYEEEE come from the germline V gene. The CDR3 here is CASSDRDSRKIQYF. The CDR3 DNA reads TGTGCCAGCAGCGACAGGGACAGCCGGAAAATCCAGTACTTC.

The chain links TRBV19 to TRBJ1-1; 7 positions match TRBD1. After removal of 4 bases from V and 4 bases from J, the junction contained 6 bases not matched to a gene. The CDR3 is 14 amino acids. CDR1 is LNHDA, CDR2 SQIVND, per germline (reference sequence). The CDR3 bases are TGTGCCAGTAGTAGCTTCCCAGGGGGCACTGAAGCTTTCTTT. This gives the protein CASSSFPGGTEAFF.

CDR3 in amino acids: CASSHHVLPLLNTGELFF. The CDR3 bases are TGTGCCAGCAGTCACCACGTACTCCCGCTCTTGAACACCGGGGAGCTGTTTTTT. The chain links TRBV28 to TRBJ2-2; no reliable D call. This CDR3 comprises 18 residues. Trimming stripped 5 bases from V and 1 base from J, with 20 bases between. Germline-derived CDR1 and CDR2 are MDHEN and SYDVKM.

This sequence joins TRBV6-5 and TRBJ1-1, with TRBD1 identical over 12 bases. The germline V gene has CDR1 MNHEY and CDR2 SVGAGI. Unmatched junction bases numbered 3, after V lost 0 bases and J lost 4 bases. This CDR3 contains 16 residues. The CDR3 here is CASSYSGQGARTEAFF. The CDR3 bases are TGTGCCAGCAGTTACTCGGGACAGGGGGCGCGCACTGAAGCTTTCTTT.

This clone was seen only once. This chain connects TRBV27 to TRBJ1-1; 8 bases align to TRBD1. CDR3 size: 15 residues. CDR1 and CDR2 (germline): MNHEY, SMNVEV (reference sequence). V was pared by 0 bases and J by 1 base, with 1 base of the junction left unmatched. CDR3: CASSLSTGGNTEAFF. As DNA, the CDR3 is TGTGCCAGCAGTTTATCCACAGGGGGGAACACTGAAGCTTTCTTT.

V and J are TRBV7-8 and TRBJ1-2; 7 nucleotides agree with TRBD1. Germline trimming cut 5 bases from V and 2 bases from J; bases unmatched to any gene: 2. The CDR3 is made up of 13 amino acids. Germline CDR1 is SGHVS and CDR2 is FQNEAQ. The CDR3 here is CASSKDRNYGYTF. The CDR3 region has the DNA TGTGCCAGCAGCAAGGACAGGAACTATGGCTACACCTTC.

This chain uses TRBV2 with TRBJ2-2; TRBD2 matches at 13 bases. Looked up from germline, CDR1 is SNHLY and CDR2 is FYNNEI. This CDR3 contains 14 residues. V lost 10 bases to trimming and J lost 4 bases; unmatched junction nucleotides: 3. The CDR3 region has the DNA TGTGCCACCACTAGCGGGAGGGCCACCGGGGAGCTGTTTTTT. Amino acid sequence: CATTSGRATGELFF.

In DNA, the CDR3 is TGTGCCAGCAGCCAAGGACAGGACAATCAGCCCCAGCATTTT. Translating it yields CASSQGQDNQPQHF. The V and J genes are TRBV4-2 and TRBJ1-5; D is possibly TRBD1 (6 bases). The CDR3 runs to 14 residues. Germline V gene lookup returns CDR1 LGHNA and CDR2 YNFKEQ. The ends were cut back, 1 base at V and 3 bases at J, with 7 bases in the middle.

This rearrangement joins TRBV18 to TRBJ2-1, with 15 bases identical to TRBD2. Germline V gene sequence: CDR1 KGHSH, CDR2 LQKENI. Unmatched junction bases numbered 5, after V lost 6 bases and J lost 5 bases. The CDR3 has 16 residues. The CDR3 here is CASSGLAGGPNNEQFF. The CDR3 DNA reads as TGTGCCAGCTCGGGACTAGCGGGAGGACCAAACAATGAGCAGTTCTTC.

DNA of the CDR3: TGTGCCAGCAGCCAAGATTGCAGGGGCCGAGGAAACACCATATATTTT. Its translation is CASSQDCRGRGNTIYF. The V gene is TRBV3-1 (or the pseudogene TRBV3-2), the J gene TRBJ1-3; tentative D call: TRBD1 (6 bases). Trimming took off 0 bases at V and 4 bases at J, with 13 bases between the two ends. The CDR3 is 16 amino acids. In germline, CDR1 is LGHDT, CDR2 YNNKEL (reference sequence).

The chain combines TRBV19 with TRBJ1-1; 8 bases fit TRBD1. J gave up 3 bases and V 2 bases, and 8 bases lay outside the gene matches. Germline CDR1 and CDR2: LNHDA and SQIVND (reference sequence). CDR3 length: 16 residues. CDR3 loop: CASSITTGGRDTEAFF. In nucleotides, the CDR3 is TGTGCCAGTAGTATAACAACAGGGGGTCGGGACACTGAAGCTTTCTTT.

This chain uses TRBV7-8 with TRBJ2-1; 8 bases map to TRBD2. The CDR3 extends over 16 amino acids. Germline assignment: CDR1 SGHVS and CDR2 FQNEAQ. Losses at the gene ends were 4 bases for V and 5 bases for J; bases not matched to a gene: 10. In DNA, the CDR3 is TGTGCCAGCAGCTCCCACGCGGGGGGCTGGAACAATGAGCAGTTCTTC. Translation: CASSSHAGGWNNEQFF.

This clone was seen once. The chain combines TRBV5-3 with TRBJ1-2; 8 nucleotides align to TRBD1. TRBV5-3 is labeled an ORF, and its function is uncertain. The length of the CDR3 is 16 residues. The V gene end was trimmed by 3 bases and the J gene end by 6 bases; junction bases not matched to a gene: 13. The CDR3 protein is CARSCLGQGFGDGYTF. The CDR3 DNA is TGTGCCAGAAGCTGCTTAGGACAGGGATTCGGCGATGGCTACACCTTC.

V gene TRBV7-3 combines with J gene TRBJ1-1; 7 nucleotides align to TRBD1. CDR3 length: 14 residues. Trimming removed 2 bases from V and 3 bases from J; junction bases left unmatched: 3. The V gene's germline CDR1 is SGHTA and CDR2 FQGTGA. CDR3 DNA sequence: TGTGCCAGCAGCTTACAGGGGGAAGACACTGAAGCTTTCTTT. It is translated as CASSLQGEDTEAFF.

This chain links TRBV12-3 or TRBV12-4 with TRBJ1-3; maybe TRBD1 (6 bases). V was trimmed by 6 bases and J by 4 bases, leaving 10 bases between them. The CDR3 runs 13 residues. The CDR3 here is CASREGVGNTIYF. CDR3 DNA: TGTGCCAGCAGAGAGGGGGTAGGAAACACCATATATTTT.

In this sample, this clone turned up once. The chain joins TRBV11-1 to TRBJ2-1; 7 bases agree with TRBD1. The CDR3 totals 13 residues. Per germline, CDR1 SGHAT and CDR2 FQDESV (reference sequence). The trim removed 4 bases at V and 9 bases at J, leaving 6 bases unmatched. CDR3 nucleotides: TGTGCCAGCAGCTCGACAGGGATTAGTGAGCAGTTCTTC. Protein: CASSSTGISEQFF. Full variable domain (remainder filled in from reference TRBV11-1 and TRBJ2-1): EAEVAQSPRYKITEKSQAVAFWCDPISGHATLYWYRQILGQGPELLVQFQDESVVDDSQLPKDRFSAERLKGVDSTLKIQPAELGDSAMYLCASSSTGISEQFFGPGTRLTVL.

The chain couples TRBV7-8 to TRBJ2-1; D is unresolved. Germline CDR1 and CDR2: SGHVS and FQNEAQ. V gave up 2 bases and J gave up 5 bases, with 10 bases separating them. The CDR3 length is 14 residues. The CDR3 DNA reads as TGTGCCAGCAGCTTACGACGGGTTAACAATGAGCAGTTCTTC. Protein product: CASSLRRVNNEQFF. The whole variable domain, remainder taken from reference TRBV7-8 and TRBJ2-1, is GAGVSQSPRYKVAKRGQDVALRCDPISGHVSLFWYQQALGQGPEFLTYFQNEAQLDKSGLPSDRFFAERPEGSVSTLKIQRTQQEDSAVYLCASSLRRVNNEQFFGPGTRLTVL.

The chain has TRBV28 and TRBJ2-1, with TRBD2 matching over 9 bases. The CDR3 runs 17 residues. V shed 8 bases, J shed 7 bases, and the junction held 18 bases outside the gene matches. The V gene's germline CDR1 is MDHEN and CDR2 SYDVKM. CDR3 in DNA: TGTGCCAGCTTCGGTTTTTTCTTAGCGGGGGCAGGGAATGAGCAGTTCTTC. It is translated as CASFGFFLAGAGNEQFF. The complete variable domain, with remaining parts taken from reference TRBV28 and TRBJ2-1, reads DVKVTQSSRYLVKRTGEKVFLECVQDMDHENMFWYRQDPGLGLRLIYFSYDVKMKEKGDIPEGYSVSREKKERFSLILESASTNQTSMYLCASFGFFLAGAGNEQFFGPGTRLTVL.

This rearrangement joins TRBV5-1 to TRBJ1-2; a possible D gene is TRBD1 (6 bases). Germline CDR1 reads SGHRS; CDR2 reads YFSETQ. V lost 0 bases to trimming and J lost 7 bases, with 13 bases between them. The CDR3 is 14 residues long. Here the CDR3 DNA reads TGCGCCAGCAGCTTGGCCACAGGGCGGCGTGGCTACACCTTC. Translation gives CASSLATGRRGYTF.

The chain joins TRBV19 to TRBJ1-5; D is uncertain. Germline CDR1 is LNHDA and CDR2 is SQIVND (reference sequence). The CDR3 covers 18 residues. V lost 6 bases to trimming and J lost 0 bases, with 21 bases between them. The CDR3 is CASSEETRNYYSNQPQHF. Written as DNA, the CDR3 is TGTGCCAGTAGCGAGGAGACCCGAAACTATTATAGCAATCAGCCCCAGCATTTT.

The chain is built from TRBV27 and TRBJ2-1, with a possible D match to TRBD2 (5 bases). V shed 2 bases and J shed 8 bases, with 10 bases lying between them. The CDR3 consists of 13 residues. Germline assignment: CDR1 MNHEY and CDR2 SMNVEV (reference sequence). The CDR3 here is CASSLPGLDEQFF. CDR3 sequence (DNA): TGTGCCAGCAGTTTACCAGGACTGGATGAGCAGTTCTTC.

V usage is TRBV27 and J usage is TRBJ1-3; D unclear. Between the trimmed V and J ends, which lost 5 bases and 2 bases, there was a span of 10 bases. Looked up from germline, CDR1 is MNHEY and CDR2 is SMNVEV (reference sequence). This CDR3 contains 14 residues. The CDR3 spells CASSPAGTGNTIYF. In DNA, the CDR3 is TGTGCCAGCAGTCCTGCGGGGACTGGAAACACCATATATTTT.

The chain employs TRBV18 and TRBJ2-1, with D tentatively TRBD2 (6 bases). Germline assignment: CDR1 KGHSH and CDR2 LQKENI. The CDR3 covers 14 residues. Trimming cost V 0 bases and J 8 bases, with 11 bases left between them. CDR3 residues: CASSPPNGGDEQFF. The CDR3 nucleotides read TGTGCCAGCTCACCACCGAACGGGGGAGATGAGCAGTTCTTC. Full variable domain (rest looked up from reference TRBV18 and TRBJ2-1): NAGVMQNPRHLVRRRGQEARLRCSPMKGHSHVYWYRQLPEEGLKFMVYLQKENIIDESGMPKERFSAEFPKEGPSILRIQQVVRGDSAAYFCASSPPNGGDEQFFGPGTRLTVL.